The 9 T cell receptor beta chains reported below all come from one sample, sequenced in a study of blood T cell repertoires in COVID-19. Libraries were prepared by immunoSEQ multiplex PCR; TCRdb keeps only in-frame clonotypes and omits some of them. In the table there are 250,000 to 350,000 clones, about 87% of which are singletons. Specimen: PBMCs or T cells enriched from blood (not recorded which). These receptors came from a woman aged 25 to 45 who had recovered from COVID-19.

The chain carries TRBV9 and TRBJ2-7, with D unresolved. The CDR3 has 15 amino acids. With 4 bases removed from V and 2 bases from J, the gap between germline ends came to 16 bases. Germline V gene lookup returns CDR1 SGDLS and CDR2 YYNGEE. The DNA of the CDR3 is TGTGCCAGCAGCCCCCGCCCAGCGTTGGCCTACGAGCAGTACTTC. It codes for CASSPRPALAYEQYF. The full variable domain, rest sourced from reference TRBV9 and TRBJ2-7, is DSGVTQTPKHLITATGQRVTLRCSPRSGDLSVYWYQQSLDQGLQFLIQYYNGEERAKGNILERFSAQQFPDLHSELNLSSLELGDSALYFCASSPRPALAYEQYFGPGTRLTVT.

The gene calls are TRBV6-1 and TRBJ1-2; 7 bases fit TRBD1. The ends lost 3 bases at V and 3 bases at J; junction bases unmatched: 13. In germline, CDR1 is MNHNS, CDR2 SASEGT. The CDR3 loop spans 17 amino acids. CDR3 coding DNA: TGTGCCAGCAGTGACACAATACAGGGGAAAGGTGACTATGGCTACACCTTC. Protein product: CASSDTIQGKGDYGYTF.

This chain connects TRBV2 to TRBJ1-2; TRBD1 might be the D (5 bases). Germline CDR1 is SNHLY and CDR2 is FYNNEI. CDR3 length: 13 residues. V was clipped by 4 bases and J by 4 bases, with 10 bases between them. The CDR3 loop is CASSARVGYGYTF. The CDR3 nucleotides read TGTGCCAGCAGTGCCAGGGTAGGCTATGGCTACACCTTC. Looking up the rest from reference TRBV2 and TRBJ1-2 gives the full variable domain: EPEVTQTPSHQVTQMGQEVILRCVPISNHLYFYWYRQILGQKVEFLVSFYNNEISEKSEIFDDQFSVERPDGSNFTLKIRSTKLEDSAMYFCASSARVGYGYTFGSGTRLTVV.

The chain carries TRBV4-2 and TRBJ2-3, with 7 nucleotides matching TRBD2. V lost 1 base, J lost 2 bases, and 12 bases stayed unmatched. Germline loops: CDR1 LGHNA, CDR2 YNFKEQ. The CDR3 consists of 18 residues. The CDR3 DNA sequence: TGTGCCAGCAGCCAAGTGGGGACTATCGCGCCGGACACAGATACGCAGTATTTT. Residues: CASSQVGTIAPDTDTQYF.

V usage is TRBV6-4 and J usage is TRBJ1-1, with D perhaps matching TRBD1 (5 bases). CDR1 and CDR2 from the germline V gene are MRHNA and SNTAGT. The CDR3 runs to 12 residues. V was trimmed by 5 bases and J by 9 bases, leaving 13 bases between them. CDR3 protein: CASSRTGGQAFF. In DNA, the CDR3 is TGTGCCAGCAGTAGGACGGGGGGACAAGCTTTCTTT.

This chain links TRBV19 with TRBJ1-1; D is unresolved. The germline gives CDR1 LNHDA, CDR2 SQIVND (reference sequence). Trimming took 2 bases from V and 4 from J, leaving 14 bases between them. This CDR3 region has 15 residues. CDR3 DNA: TGTGCCAGTAGTATAACCCGAGGGCGGCTCACTGAAGCTTTCTTT. Encoded protein: CASSITRGRLTEAFF.

The rearrangement uses TRBV6-6 and TRBJ2-7; no firm D call. The germline V and J ends were trimmed by 4 bases and 7 bases, with 8 bases remaining between them. Germline assignment: CDR1 MNHNY and CDR2 SVGAGI (reference sequence). The CDR3 runs to 11 residues. The chain's CDR3 is CASSSVGEQYF. The CDR3 DNA sequence: TGTGCCAGCAGTTCAGTCGGGGAGCAGTACTTC.

This clone was counted between two and nine times. The rearrangement uses TRBV5-1 and TRBJ1-1, with D possibly matching TRBD1 (6 bases). The CDR3 extends over 15 amino acids. The V end was cut by 4 bases, the J end by 0 bases, with 13 bases between. Germline CDR1 SGHRS, CDR2 YFSETQ. The CDR3 DNA sequence: TGCGCCAGCAGCGTACTGCAGGGGATGAACACTGAAGCTTTCTTT. Its protein product is CASSVLQGMNTEAFF.

This clone appeared once. In DNA, the CDR3 is TGTGCCAGCGGGAGATCCCGAGAGCAGTACTTC. It specifies CASGRSREQYF. The chain is built from TRBV3-1 (or the pseudogene TRBV3-2) and TRBJ2-7; D perhaps matches TRBD2 (5 bases). With 8 bases removed from V and 7 bases from J, the gap between germline ends came to 12 bases. Germline loops: CDR1 LGHDT, CDR2 YNNKEL (reference sequence). This CDR3 comprises 11 residues.